These 25 T cell receptor beta chains were all obtained from the same sample, sequenced in a study of CD8+CD57+ T cells in acquired aplastic anemia. Profiling that covered TCR beta VDJ and CDR3 relied on genomic DNA as its template. TCRdb reprocessed the reads with MiXCR, giving one entry per CDR3 protein. The table includes 300,000 or so distinct CDR3 sequences, 45% to 65% detected once. Patients chosen for sequencing had CD8+CD57+ cells that had expanded, as shown by flow cytometry. The specimen was sorted CD4+, CD8+, or CD8+CD57+ T cells (not recorded which) from PBMCs. Receptor source: a human donor with aplastic anemia.

The J gene is TRBJ2-7, the V gene TRBV7-9, with TRBD2 as a possible D gene (6 bases). The CDR3 consists of 12 residues. V lost 5 bases, J lost 3 bases, and 8 bases lay in between. Germline V CDR1 and CDR2: SEHNR, FQNEAQ (reference sequence). The CDR3 is CASSNSGYEQYF. Written as DNA, the CDR3 is TGTGCCAGCAGCAATAGCGGCTACGAGCAGTACTTC.

In its sample, this clonotype was seen once. V and J are TRBV7-8 and TRBJ1-1; D possibly corresponds to TRBD1 (5 bases). Trimming pared 1 base from V and 1 base from J, leaving 10 bases between. Germline V gene sequence: CDR1 SGHVS, CDR2 FQNEAQ. The length of the CDR3 is 15 residues. CDR3 nucleotide sequence: TGTGCCAGCAGCTTAGGACAGATTAAGAACACTGAAGCTTTCTTT. Translation gives CASSLGQIKNTEAFF.

This chain connects TRBV5-1 to TRBJ2-3, with 11 bases identical to TRBD2. Per germline, CDR1 SGHRS and CDR2 YFSETQ. This CDR3 spans 17 amino acids. V lost 0 bases to trimming and J lost 11 bases; unmatched junction nucleotides: 14. The CDR3 nucleotides read TGCGCCAGCAGCTTGGTGTCTAGCGGGGGGTTACACAATGAGCAGTATTTT. As protein: CASSLVSSGGLHNEQYF.

Points on this clonotype: At one end the junction does not follow the germline gene, possibly because of a read error. This sequence joins TRBV15 and TRBJ2-1, with 7 bases that match TRBD1. CDR3 size: 14 residues. The germline V gene has CDR1 LNHNV and CDR2 YYDKDF (reference sequence). CDR3 sequence (DNA): TGTGCCAGCAGCTTAGGACGACAGGGCGATGAGCAGTTCTTC. It yields the protein CASSLGRQGDEQFF.

Here the CDR3 reads CSASYLSEQYF. The DNA of the CDR3 is TGCAGTGCTAGTTACCTGAGTGAGCAGTACTTC. The genes are TRBV20-1 and TRBJ2-7; D is ambiguous. The V end lost 3 bases, the J end lost 7 bases, and 10 bases lay between the germline ends. The CDR3 covers 11 residues. Germline lookup yields CDR1 DFQATT and CDR2 SNEGSKA (reference sequence).

The V and J genes are TRBV19 and TRBJ1-5, with TRBD1 as a possible D gene (6 bases). V lost 0 bases to trimming and J lost 9 bases, with 15 bases between them. The CDR3 runs 15 residues. In germline, CDR1 is LNHDA, CDR2 SQIVND (reference sequence). CDR3 loop: CASSIDWDTMRPQHF. The CDR3 DNA sequence: TGTGCCAGTAGTATAGACTGGGACACCATGCGGCCCCAGCATTTT.

In this sample, this clonotype turned up many times. The CDR3 reads CASSVTITGGDTQYF. In nucleotides, the CDR3 is TGTGCCAGCAGCGTGACGATAACAGGGGGAGATACGCAGTATTTT. The chain couples TRBV9 to TRBJ2-3; 8 bases are a match to TRBD1. This CDR3 spans 15 amino acids. The V gene end was trimmed by 2 bases and the J gene end by 5 bases; junction bases not matched to a gene: 7. Germline V gives CDR1 SGDLS, CDR2 YYNGEE.

This clonotype occurred many times. The genes are TRBV7-9 and TRBJ2-3; D uncertain. V was clipped by 7 bases and J by 2 bases, with 13 bases between them. The length of the CDR3 is 14 residues. Per the germline V gene, CDR1 is SEHNR and CDR2 is FQNEAQ (reference sequence). The CDR3 coding sequence is TGTGCCAGCACTACAGTGGTTACCACAGATACGCAGTATTTT. This gives the protein CASTTVVTTDTQYF.

The table lists this clonotype with many counts. The CDR3 sequence is CASRGQGVDTQYF. As DNA, the CDR3 is TGTGCCAGCAGGGGACAGGGAGTAGATACGCAGTATTTT. The chain carries TRBV2 and TRBJ2-3; 9 bases line up with TRBD1. This CDR3 contains 13 residues. CDR1 and CDR2 from the germline V gene are SNHLY and FYNNEI. V shed 6 bases, J shed 5 bases, and the junction held 3 bases outside the gene matches.

The rearrangement links TRBV12-3 or TRBV12-4 to TRBJ1-2, with D possibly being TRBD1 (6 bases). V was clipped by 6 bases and J by 8 bases, with 13 bases between them. The CDR3 runs 12 residues. CDR3 sequence reads: CASRGTGSGYTF. The CDR3 bases are TGTGCCAGCAGGGGTACAGGGAGCGGCTACACCTTC.

The V and J genes are TRBV9 and TRBJ2-5; TRBD2 matches 10 bases. Germline loops: CDR1 SGDLS, CDR2 YYNGEE. The CDR3 runs 14 residues. Trimming took 0 bases from V and 12 from J; bases not matched to a gene: 8. The CDR3 reads CASSVGVAGGKEYF. In DNA form, the CDR3 reads TGTGCCAGCAGCGTAGGAGTAGCGGGAGGAAAGGAGTACTTC.

The gene calls are TRBV29-1 and TRBJ2-7, with TRBD1 as a possible D gene (6 bases). Trimming shortened V by 3 bases and J by 2 bases, and 8 bases separated the two germline ends. This CDR3 contains 12 residues. The germline V gene has CDR1 SQVTM and CDR2 ANQGSEA. The CDR3 reads CSVEGAAYEQYF. The CDR3 DNA sequence: TGCAGCGTTGAGGGGGCAGCCTACGAGCAGTACTTC.

The chain recombines TRBV30 with TRBJ1-4; D not certain. The CDR3 consists of 13 residues. The V end lost 4 bases, the J end lost 2 bases, and 8 bases lay between the germline ends. Germline values: CDR1 GTSNPN, CDR2 SVGIG (reference sequence). The CDR3 here is CAWTRTTNEKLFF. CDR3 nucleotides: TGTGCCTGGACCCGGACCACTAATGAAAAACTGTTTTTT.

The rearrangement links TRBV6-5 to TRBJ1-1, with a weak D call TRBD1 (5 bases). This CDR3 spans 14 amino acids. V was cut by 4 bases and J by 6 bases, with 15 bases left in between. Per the germline V gene, CDR1 is MNHEY and CDR2 is SVGAGI. CDR3: CASSSQVQGSEAFF. The CDR3 DNA is TGTGCCAGCAGTTCTCAGGTCCAGGGTTCTGAAGCTTTCTTT.

The chain carries TRBV9 and TRBJ2-7; TRBD1 is a possible D gene (5 bases). Trimming removed 0 bases at V and 5 bases at J, with 15 bases between. Per the germline V gene, CDR1 is SGDLS and CDR2 is YYNGEE. The CDR3 loop spans 15 amino acids. CDR3 sequence (DNA): TGTGCCAGCAGCGTAGCGGATGGGGCGCCGGACGAGCAGTACTTC. Encoded protein: CASSVADGAPDEQYF.

A few counts support this clonotype. The chain links TRBV9 to TRBJ1-2; 7 bases agree with TRBD1. Germline trimming cut 0 bases from V and 7 bases from J; bases unmatched to any gene: 6. The CDR3 is 14 residues long. The V gene's germline CDR1 is SGDLS and CDR2 YYNGEE. The CDR3 sequence: CASSVAGGEGGYTF. CDR3 coding DNA: TGTGCCAGCAGCGTAGCAGGGGGAGAGGGTGGCTACACCTTC.

In its sample, this clonotype was seen a few times. The rearrangement links TRBV27 to TRBJ2-7; D call uncertain. The CDR3 has 11 amino acids. Trimming shortened V by 5 bases and J by 4 bases, and 6 bases separated the two germline ends. Germline CDR1 is MNHEY and CDR2 is SMNVEV (reference sequence). CDR3 sequence reads: CASSRYYEQYF. The CDR3 DNA reads as TGTGCCAGCAGTCGATATTACGAGCAGTACTTC.

This clonotype was detected ten times or more. CDR3 residues: CASSLEGAVYNEQFF. CDR3 bases: TGTGCCAGCAGCTTAGAGGGGGCGGTTTACAATGAGCAGTTCTTC. This sequence joins TRBV11-3 and TRBJ2-1; D may be TRBD1 (6 bases). This CDR3 has 15 residues. CDR1 is SGHNT, CDR2 YENEEA, per germline. The V and J ends lost 0 bases and 4 bases respectively, with 10 bases between them.

The chain combines TRBV20-1 with TRBJ1-5, with 7 bases fitting TRBD1. V shed 6 bases, J shed 0 bases, and the junction held 17 bases outside the gene matches. The length of the CDR3 is 18 residues. Per germline, CDR1 DFQATT and CDR2 SNEGSKA (reference sequence). CDR3 DNA sequence: TGCAGTGCCTTGAGGACCGAAGGGGGCGGGGGTAGCAATCAGCCCCAGCATTTT. Its protein is CSALRTEGGGGSNQPQHF.

This clonotype has more than one count but fewer than ten. V gene TRBV7-8 combines with J gene TRBJ2-7, with D possibly called TRBD1 or TRBD2 (6 bases each). Germline loops: CDR1 SGHVS, CDR2 FQNEAQ. The length of the CDR3 is 17 residues. The V end lost 4 bases, the J end lost 9 bases, and 28 bases lay between the germline ends. The CDR3 DNA reads TGTGCCAGCAGCTATACAGGGAGGACAGACACCGTACGAGGGCAGTACTTC. This encodes CASSYTGRTDTVRGQYF.

At least ten counts were recorded for this clonotype. The chain combines TRBV3-1 with TRBJ2-7; D is possibly TRBD2 (5 bases). V was pared by 1 base and J by 2 bases, with 12 bases between. This CDR3 region has 15 residues. Germline V lookup: CDR1 LGHDT, CDR2 YNNKEL (reference sequence). The CDR3 loop is CASSQAGVPTYEQYF. The CDR3 bases are TGTGCCAGCAGCCAAGCCGGGGTCCCTACCTACGAGCAGTACTTC.

J is TRBJ2-3 and V is TRBV29-1; possibly TRBD1 for D (6 bases). Trimming removed 0 bases from V and 2 bases from J, with 15 bases in between. The germline CDR1 and CDR2 sequences are SQVTM and ANQGSEA. CDR3 length equals 16 residues. The chain's CDR3 is CSVEDSERQDTDTQYF. CDR3 coding DNA: TGCAGCGTTGAAGATAGTGAGAGACAGGACACAGATACGCAGTATTTT.

The CDR3 region is CASALAGGPSPNEQFF. For the CDR3, the DNA is TGTGCCAGTGCTCTAGCGGGAGGGCCAAGCCCCAATGAGCAGTTCTTC. This chain links TRBV6-4 with TRBJ2-1, with 12 nucleotides matching TRBD2. The CDR3 has 16 amino acids. J gave up 6 bases and V 9 bases, and 12 bases lay outside the gene matches. CDR1 and CDR2 (germline): MRHNA, SNTAGT.

This rearrangement joins TRBV19 to TRBJ1-4, with a tentative D call TRBD1 (6 bases). CDR3 size: 15 residues. The V gene lost 8 bases and the J gene lost 5 bases, with 18 bases spanning the gap. CDR1 is LNHDA and CDR2 is SQIVND in the germline V gene (reference sequence). CDR3 region: CASPLRQVLNEKLFF. CDR3 nucleotides: TGTGCCAGTCCCCTGAGACAGGTGCTGAATGAAAAACTGTTTTTT.

The rearrangement links TRBV9 to TRBJ2-2; possibly TRBD2 for D (6 bases). This CDR3 has 15 amino acids. Per the germline V gene, CDR1 is SGDLS and CDR2 is YYNGEE. V was pared by 0 bases and J by 4 bases, with 10 bases between. CDR3 region: CASSVGREITGELFF. CDR3 DNA: TGTGCCAGCAGCGTAGGACGGGAGATCACCGGGGAGCTGTTTTTT.